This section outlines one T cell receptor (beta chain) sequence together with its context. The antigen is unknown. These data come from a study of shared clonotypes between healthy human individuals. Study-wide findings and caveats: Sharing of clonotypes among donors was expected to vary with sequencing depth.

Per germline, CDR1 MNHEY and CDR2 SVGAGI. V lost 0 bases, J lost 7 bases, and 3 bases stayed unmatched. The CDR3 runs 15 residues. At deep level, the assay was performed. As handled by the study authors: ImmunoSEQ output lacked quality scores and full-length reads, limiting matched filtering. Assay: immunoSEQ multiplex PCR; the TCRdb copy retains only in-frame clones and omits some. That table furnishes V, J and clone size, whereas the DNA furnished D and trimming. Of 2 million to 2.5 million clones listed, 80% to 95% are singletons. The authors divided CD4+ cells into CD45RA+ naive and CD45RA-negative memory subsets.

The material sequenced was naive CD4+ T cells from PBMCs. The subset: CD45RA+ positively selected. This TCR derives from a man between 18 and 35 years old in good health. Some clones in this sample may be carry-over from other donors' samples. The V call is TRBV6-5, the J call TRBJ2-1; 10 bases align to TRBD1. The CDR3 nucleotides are TGTGCCAGCAGTTACTCAGGACAGGGGGTAAATGAGCAGTTCTTC. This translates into CASSYSGQGVNEQFF.